The 5 T cell receptor beta chains reported below all come from one sample, sequenced in a study of siplizumab effects on memory and regulatory T cells. The protocol was immunoSEQ multiplex PCR, while the TCRdb copy is restricted to in-frame clones and leaves out a portion. Among roughly 100,000 clones, over 90% were seen once, and the ten largest hold approximately 12%. Sequenced material: non-Treg CD4+ T cells sorted from blood. The source of these receptors is a human donor in good health.

The genes are TRBV9 and TRBJ2-1, with 10 bases that match TRBD2. The V and J ends lost 4 bases and 1 base, in that order; junction bases with no gene match: 2. Germline assignment: CDR1 SGDLS and CDR2 YYNGEE. The CDR3 runs 15 residues. The CDR3 DNA sequence: TGTGCCAGCAGCCCGGGACTAGCGTCCTACAATGAGCAGTTCTTC. This sequence encodes CASSPGLASYNEQFF.

The genes are TRBV6-5 and TRBJ2-2; D remains unclear. The CDR3 totals 14 residues. CDR1 and CDR2 from the germline V gene are MNHEY and SVGAGI. Trimming removed 6 bases at V and 0 bases at J, with 8 bases between. The DNA for the CDR3 is TGTGCCAGCAGATCGACCTCGAACACCGGGGAGCTGTTTTTT. Encoded protein: CASRSTSNTGELFF.

This clone was observed a single time. The chain has TRBV6-4 and TRBJ2-3; D is ambiguous. V lost 6 bases, J lost 5 bases, and 12 bases lay in between. CDR1 is MRHNA, CDR2 SNTAGT, per germline. CDR3 length: 13 amino acids. The CDR3 sequence: CASSDEDGDTQYF. The CDR3 DNA sequence: TGTGCCAGCAGCGATGAAGACGGAGATACGCAGTATTTT.

This clone occurred once. The genes are TRBV12-5 and TRBJ1-2, with D maybe TRBD1 (5 bases). The CDR3 consists of 14 residues. CDR1 is LGHNT and CDR2 is FRNRAP in the germline V gene. V was shortened by 4 bases and J by 8 bases, with 17 bases between the two germline ends. The CDR3: CASGYSGTPRGYTF. The CDR3 nucleotides are TGTGCTAGTGGTTACTCCGGGACGCCCAGAGGCTACACCTTC.

V gene TRBV29-1 combines with J gene TRBJ2-5, with 14 bases aligning to TRBD2. J lost 6 bases, V lost 5 bases, and 5 bases had no gene match. CDR1 SQVTM and CDR2 ANQGSEA come from the germline V gene. This CDR3 spans 14 amino acids. The CDR3 DNA reads TGCAGCGTTTGGGGACTAGCGGGGGAGAAGACCCAGTACTTC. It yields the protein CSVWGLAGEKTQYF.